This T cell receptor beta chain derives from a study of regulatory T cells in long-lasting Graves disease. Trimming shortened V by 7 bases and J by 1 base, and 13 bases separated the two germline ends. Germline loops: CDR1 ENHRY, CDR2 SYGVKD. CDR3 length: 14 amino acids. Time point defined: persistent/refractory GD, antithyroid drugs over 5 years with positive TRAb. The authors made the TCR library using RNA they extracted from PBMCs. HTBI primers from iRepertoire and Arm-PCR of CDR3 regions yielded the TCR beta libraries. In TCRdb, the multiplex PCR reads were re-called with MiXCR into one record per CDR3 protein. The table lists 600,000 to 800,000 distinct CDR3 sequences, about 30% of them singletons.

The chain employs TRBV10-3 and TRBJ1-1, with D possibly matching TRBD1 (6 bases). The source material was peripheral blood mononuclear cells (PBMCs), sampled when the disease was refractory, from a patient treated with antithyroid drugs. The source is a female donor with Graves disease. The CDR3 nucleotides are TGTGCCATCATGGGGACATCGAGGAACACTGAAGCTTTCTTT. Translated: CAIMGTSRNTEAFF.